The source of this TCR beta chain is a study of blood T cells in healthy people across ages. Next came a second PCR, run for about 7 to 12 cycles, which used a sample-barcoded 5' primer along with a J-beta primer mix. TCRdb re-called the 5' RACE reads with MiXCR, one entry per CDR3 protein. The sample has about 580,000 distinct CDR3 sequences; around 48% are singletons. This clonotype was seen repeatedly, ten times or more. The antigen is not known. Per the germline V gene, CDR1 is MNHEY and CDR2 is SVGAGI. The CDR3 is 14 amino acids. J was trimmed by 6 bases and V by 2 bases; bases with no gene match: 7. Study-wide points: More naive CD4+ cells and higher diversity marked long-lived donors relative to aged donors.

Sequenced sample: blood. The sequence derives from an older man in good health. The chain joins TRBV6-5 to TRBJ2-7; 7 positions agree with TRBD2. In nucleotides, the CDR3 is TGTGCCAGCAGTTACGGCGGGAGTGGGAGCGAGCAGTACTTC. Amino acid sequence: CASSYGGSGSEQYF.